This entry lists 21 T cell receptor beta chains sequenced from one sample in a study of siplizumab effects on memory and regulatory T cells. Only in-frame clones appear in the TCRdb table, and some are missing; sequencing was by immunoSEQ multiplex PCR. The table lists roughly 120,000 clones, 80% to 95% of them singletons. Sequences were obtained from CD4+ T cells sorted from blood. These receptor sequences come from a human donor in good health.

This clone was seen a few times. CDR3 nucleotide sequence: TGTGCCAGCAGCTCCTGGACAGGACAGCGGGCTTTCTTT. It codes for CASSSWTGQRAFF. J is TRBJ1-1 and V is TRBV5-4, with TRBD1 identical over 7 bases. The CDR3 covers 13 residues. V shed 3 bases, J shed 11 bases, and the junction held 10 bases outside the gene matches. Germline V CDR1 and CDR2: SGHNT, YYREEE (reference sequence).

The chain has TRBV10-3 and TRBJ2-2, with D uncertain. There are 12 residues in the CDR3. V gave up 2 bases and J gave up 7 bases, with 5 bases separating them. Germline CDR1 reads ENHRY; CDR2 reads SYGVKD. The CDR3 protein is CAISERGGELFF. CDR3 coding DNA: TGTGCCATCAGTGAGAGAGGCGGGGAGCTGTTTTTT.

This clone was seen just once. V usage is TRBV5-1 and J usage is TRBJ2-1; 8 bases agree with TRBD1. V lost 0 bases to trimming and J lost 5 bases; unmatched junction nucleotides: 1. Germline-derived CDR1 and CDR2 are SGHRS and YFSETQ. The CDR3 runs 14 residues. Here the CDR3 reads CASSLGTGNNEQFF. CDR3 sequence (DNA): TGCGCCAGCAGCTTGGGGACAGGGAACAATGAGCAGTTCTTC.

The rearrangement uses TRBV25-1 and TRBJ2-1; possibly TRBD2 for D (6 bases). Germline loops: CDR1 MGHDK, CDR2 SYGVNS. This CDR3 spans 14 amino acids. V was shortened by 6 bases and J by 0 bases, with 9 bases between the two germline ends. CDR3 sequence: CASRGSGSYNEQFF. For the CDR3, the DNA is TGTGCCAGCAGGGGTAGCGGCTCCTACAATGAGCAGTTCTTC.

This clone occurred a few times. J is TRBJ2-4 and V is TRBV6-4; D is perhaps TRBD1 (5 bases). The CDR3 contains 16 residues. From germline, CDR1 is MRHNA and CDR2 SNTAGT. V gave up 6 bases and J gave up 0 bases, with 15 bases separating them. This CDR3 is CASRHKDNQAKNIQYF. CDR3 nucleotides: TGTGCCAGCAGGCACAAGGACAACCAAGCCAAAAACATTCAGTACTTC.

The chain combines TRBV18 with TRBJ2-7; TRBD1 might be the D (5 bases). The V end was cut by 6 bases, the J end by 4 bases, with 7 bases between. The germline CDR1 and CDR2 sequences are KGHSH and LQKENI. CDR3 size: 11 residues. The CDR3 coding sequence is TGTGCCAGCTCCCAGGGATACGAGCAGTACTTC. Protein product: CASSQGYEQYF.

Comment on this clone: Other DNA sequences in this specimen translate into the identical CDR3. This rearrangement joins TRBV11-2 to TRBJ1-2, with TRBD1 identical over 7 bases. The length of the CDR3 is 13 residues. V lost 5 bases to trimming and J lost 2 bases; unmatched junction nucleotides: 2. CDR1 and CDR2 (germline): SGHAT, FQNNGV. CDR3 in amino acids: CASSPDRNYGYTF. The CDR3 bases are TGTGCCAGCAGCCCGGACAGGAACTATGGCTACACCTTC.

This chain uses TRBV6-1 with TRBJ2-7, with 10 bases matching TRBD2. Germline values: CDR1 MNHNS, CDR2 SASEGT. The CDR3 extends over 16 amino acids. Trimming removed 0 bases from V and 3 bases from J; junction bases left unmatched: 5. The DNA of the CDR3 is TGTGCCAGCAGTGAAGCTGGCACTAGCGGGATCTACGAGCAGTACTTC. Its translation: CASSEAGTSGIYEQYF.

The V gene is TRBV6-5, the J gene TRBJ2-7; D call uncertain. CDR3 size: 13 residues. Trimming stripped 6 bases from V and 0 bases from J, with 9 bases between. From germline, CDR1 is MNHEY and CDR2 SVGAGI. CDR3: CASRFLSSYEQYF. The DNA for the CDR3 is TGTGCCAGCAGGTTTCTTAGCTCCTACGAGCAGTACTTC.

V and J are TRBV5-6 and TRBJ1-2, with 7 bases identical to TRBD1. Germline-derived CDR1 and CDR2 are SGHDT and YYEEEE. The CDR3 is 14 amino acids. With 4 bases clipped from V and 1 base from J, the junction kept 4 bases outside the gene matches. The CDR3 protein is CASSKTGINYGYTF. The CDR3 DNA follows: TGTGCCAGCAGCAAGACAGGGATTAACTATGGCTACACCTTC.

This chain links TRBV7-9 with TRBJ1-1; no definite D call. Between the trimmed V and J ends, which lost 2 bases and 5 bases, there was a span of 9 bases. Germline lookup yields CDR1 SEHNR and CDR2 FQNEAQ (reference sequence). The CDR3 totals 13 residues. DNA for the CDR3: TGTGCCAGCAGCTTAAGGTTGAGTACTGAAGCTTTCTTT. Its translation is CASSLRLSTEAFF.

CDR3 bases: TGTGCCAGCAGACGAACCTTGGGGGAGACCCAGTACTTC. Translation: CASRRTLGETQYF. V gene TRBV5-6 combines with J gene TRBJ2-5; D is undetermined. The CDR3 contains 13 residues. Trimming pared 5 bases from V and 5 bases from J, leaving 13 bases between. The germline CDR1 and CDR2 sequences are SGHDT and YYEEEE.

The chain combines TRBV2 with TRBJ1-5; a weak D match, TRBD1 (6 bases). CDR1 is SNHLY and CDR2 is FYNNEI in the germline V gene. V was pared by 5 bases and J by 4 bases, with 15 bases between. There are 15 residues in the CDR3. CDR3 nucleotides: TGTGCCAGCAGTAGATCACAGGGAATTAATCAGCCCCAGCATTTT. It encodes CASSRSQGINQPQHF. Filled out from reference TRBV2 and TRBJ1-5, the complete variable domain reads EPEVTQTPSHQVTQMGQEVILRCVPISNHLYFYWYRQILGQKVEFLVSFYNNEISEKSEIFDDQFSVERPDGSNFTLKIRSTKLEDSAMYFCASSRSQGINQPQHFGDGTRLSIL.

The V call is TRBV5-8, the J call TRBJ1-2; 9 bases match TRBD1. This CDR3 is 15 amino acids long. Trimming removed 4 bases from V and 4 bases from J; junction bases left unmatched: 8. Germline CDR1 and CDR2: SGHTS and YDEGEE. The DNA of the CDR3 is TGTGCCAGCAGCCCCGGGACAGGGTTTAGCTATGGCTACACCTTC. Its translation is CASSPGTGFSYGYTF.

This clone appeared once. The J gene is TRBJ2-7, the V gene TRBV6-5; possible D gene TRBD2, 5 bases. The length of the CDR3 is 14 residues. CDR1 and CDR2 from the germline V gene are MNHEY and SVGAGI. The V end was cut by 4 bases, the J end by 0 bases, with 10 bases between. The CDR3 loop reads CASSLTGSSYEQYF. The CDR3 nucleotides are TGTGCCAGCAGTTTAACGGGGAGCTCCTACGAGCAGTACTTC.

The J gene is TRBJ1-2, the V gene TRBV25-1; D is unclear. The CDR3 is 13 amino acids. V shed 8 bases and J shed 6 bases, with 16 bases lying between them. Germline V CDR1 and CDR2: MGHDK, SYGVNS. Here the CDR3 DNA reads TGTGCCAGCCGCCAGTCGGGTTCCGATGGCTACACCTTC. It translates to CASRQSGSDGYTF.

J is TRBJ1-3 and V is TRBV5-6; the D is unclear. V was pared by 3 bases and J by 4 bases, with 5 bases between. The CDR3 is 12 amino acids. Per the germline V gene, CDR1 is SGHDT and CDR2 is YYEEEE. The CDR3: CASSSRGNTIYF. In DNA, the CDR3 is TGTGCCAGCAGCTCCCGAGGAAACACCATATATTTT.

The genes are TRBV9 and TRBJ2-7; 8 nucleotides line up with TRBD1. This CDR3 has 15 residues. V lost 4 bases and J lost 2; bases outside the gene matches: 8. Germline lookup yields CDR1 SGDLS and CDR2 YYNGEE. The CDR3 protein is CASSPGQGRTYEQYF. The CDR3 DNA reads TGTGCCAGCAGCCCCGGACAGGGCAGAACCTACGAGCAGTACTTC.

Notes on this clone: At one boundary the junction diverges from the germline segment, which might be a read error. The V and J genes are TRBV11-2 and TRBJ1-2, with unresolved D. In germline, CDR1 is SGHAT, CDR2 FQNNGV. The CDR3 is 15 residues long. The CDR3 reads CASSLEPRAYYGYTF. The DNA for the CDR3 is TGTGCCAGCAGTTTAGAGCCCCGAGCTTACTATGGCTACACCTTC.

This rearrangement joins TRBV2 to TRBJ2-5, with no clear D. This CDR3 spans 15 amino acids. The germline V gene encodes CDR1 SNHLY and CDR2 FYNNEI. Between the trimmed V and J ends, which lost 4 bases and 1 base, there was a span of 13 bases. The CDR3 protein is CASSGSRVFQETQYF. The CDR3 DNA follows: TGTGCCAGCAGTGGTTCACGTGTATTCCAAGAGACCCAGTACTTC.

V usage is TRBV6-5 and J usage is TRBJ2-1; D possibly corresponds to TRBD2 (6 bases). CDR1 and CDR2 from the germline V gene are MNHEY and SVGAGI. The CDR3 spans 14 residues. V was pared by 6 bases and J by 7 bases, with 16 bases between. CDR3 loop: CASSYLSGANEQFF. The CDR3 region has the DNA TGTGCCAGCAGCTATCTTTCGGGAGCAAATGAGCAGTTCTTC.